This TCR beta chain was sequenced during a study of PD-L1 blockade in urothelial cancer. At the level of the study: Per blood sample, T cells had a median of roughly 150,000.

With 6 bases removed from V and 4 bases from J, the gap between germline ends came to 15 bases. Germline-derived CDR1 and CDR2 are MNHEY and SVGAGI. The CDR3 extends over 14 amino acids. The assay was immunoSEQ multiplex PCR, and TCRdb's table has in-frame clones only and misses some. This sample has about 48,000 clones, with roughly 86% found just once. Time point specified: peripheral blood 6 weeks after treatment start. Each patient gave between 1 and 8 samples of peripheral blood mononuclear cells, which were collected pretreatment and during treatment. V usage is TRBV6-5 and J usage is TRBJ2-5; D is perhaps TRBD2 (6 bases). This specimen consisted of PBMCs, obtained around atezolizumab (anti-PD-L1) treatment. This TCR was recovered from a man in his fifties or sixties with urothelial cancer. The CDR3 nucleotides read TGTGCCAGCAGGTACCCGGACGGGGGAGAGACCCAGTACTTC. This gives the protein CASRYPDGGETQYF.